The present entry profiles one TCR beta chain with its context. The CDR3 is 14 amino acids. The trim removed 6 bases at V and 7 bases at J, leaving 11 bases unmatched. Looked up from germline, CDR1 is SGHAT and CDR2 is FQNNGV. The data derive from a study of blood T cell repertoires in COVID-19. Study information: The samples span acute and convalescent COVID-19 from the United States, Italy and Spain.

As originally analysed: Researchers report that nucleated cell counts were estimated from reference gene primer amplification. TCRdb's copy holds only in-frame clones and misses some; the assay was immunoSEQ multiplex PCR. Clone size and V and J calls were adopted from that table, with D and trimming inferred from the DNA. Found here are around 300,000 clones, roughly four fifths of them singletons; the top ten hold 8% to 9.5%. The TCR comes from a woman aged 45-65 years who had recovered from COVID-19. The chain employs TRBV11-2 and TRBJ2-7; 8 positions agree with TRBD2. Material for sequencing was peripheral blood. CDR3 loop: CASSRTSISGEQYF. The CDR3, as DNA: TGTGCCAGCAGTAGGACTAGCATTAGTGGAGAGCAGTACTTC.